This TCR beta chain was sequenced during a study of cytomegalovirus exposure and HLA in healthy donors. Overall study: There were some 120 million unique TCR beta sequences, drawn from roughly 200 million T cells, in an earlier analysis. Findings and limits, study-wide: Across donors, sequencing depth was assumed by presence/absence analyses to be roughly uniform. A later analysis linked a missense variant in DCLRE1C to the trimming of TCR beta V and J genes. In terms of immune exposure information, only CMV serostatus was available.

This clone was seen a single time. The antigen remains undetermined. The CDR3 consists of 16 residues. Germline CDR1 is SGHTA and CDR2 is FQGNSA. V gave up 1 base and J gave up 9 bases, with 19 bases separating them. Primers: 60 Vbeta forward and 13 Jbeta reverse. Assay: immunoSEQ multiplex PCR; the TCRdb copy retains only in-frame clones and omits some. The sample contains roughly 200,000 clones, roughly four fifths of which appear only once. This chain joins TRBV7-2 and TRBJ1-5; D not certain. The sample comprised PBMCs. This sequence was found in a man in his fifties or sixties in good health and CMV-seronegative. The CDR3 sequence: CASSLGGSGPTRPQHF. In DNA form, the CDR3 reads TGTGCCAGCAGCTTAGGGGGTAGCGGCCCCACGAGGCCCCAGCATTTT.